The 3 T cell receptor beta chains reported below all come from one sample, sequenced in a study of T cell repertoires in cytomegalovirus infection (dated by TCRdb to the late 2010s). Read against the paper, the sample's treatment or condition label means: in vitro stimulation with specific CMV peptide epitopes to enrich CMV-specific T cells. Their antigens remain unidentified. Reads for this sample came from an Illumina HiSeq 1500. TCRdb took the public reads, trimmed them with fastp at Q25, ran MiXCR for clone calling and kept in-frame beta chains. Rows merge per CDR3 protein into single entries with the most common DNA and genes. The sample includes approximately 990,000 distinct CDR3 sequences, with around 31% observed a single time. More than 12% of the sample comes from the top ten. The sequencing used cultured CD8+ T cells from PBMCs, collected from culture after CMV antigen stimulation. Receptor source: a human donor in good health (CMV status not recorded). Some clones in this sample may be carry-over from other donors' samples.

The rearrangement uses TRBV7-9 and TRBJ1-2, with TRBD1 as a possible D gene (6 bases). The CDR3 consists of 14 residues. The ends were cut back, 5 bases at V and 7 bases at J, with 17 bases in the middle. Germline lookup yields CDR1 SEHNR and CDR2 FQNEAQ (reference sequence). The CDR3 DNA sequence: TGTGCCAGCAGCCCAAAAGGGGGGCTCATTGGCTACACCTTC. It yields the protein CASSPKGGLIGYTF.

This chain uses TRBV27 with TRBJ2-7; D is perhaps TRBD2 (6 bases). V was trimmed by 3 bases and J by 5 bases, leaving 11 bases between them. The CDR3 runs 13 residues. Germline V gives CDR1 MNHEY, CDR2 SMNVEV (reference sequence). In nucleotides, the CDR3 is TGTGCCAGCAGTTTCATGGGGGGACACGAGCAGTACGTC. It is translated as CASSFMGGHEQYV.

The chain recombines TRBV7-9 with TRBJ1-4; D not resolved. V was shortened by 5 bases and J by 0 bases, with 13 bases between the two germline ends. There are 16 residues in the CDR3. CDR1 is SEHNR, CDR2 FQNEAQ, per germline (reference sequence). CDR3 nucleotide sequence: TGTGCCAGCAGCCACCCTCGGGGATCAACTAATGAAAAACTGTTTTTT. This encodes CASSHPRGSTNEKLFF. Using reference TRBV7-9 and TRBJ1-4 for the parts outside the CDR3, the full variable domain is DTGVSQNPRHKITKRGQNVTFRCDPISEHNRLYWYRQTLGQGPEFLTYFQNEAQLEKSRLLSDRFSAERPKGSFSTLEIQRTEQGDSAMYLCASSHPRGSTNEKLFFGSGTQLSVL.